The 26 T cell receptor beta chains in this list originate from one sample, sequenced in a study of T cells after yellow fever vaccination. TCRdb re-called the 5' RACE reads with MiXCR, one entry per CDR3 protein. The table shows 250,000 to 300,000 distinct CDR3 sequences, with about 5.2% occurring only once. The sequencing here drew on CD4+ T cells sorted from PBMCs, taken on the day of the yellow fever booster vaccination. All receptors come from a man aged 18 to 35 who received the YFV17D yellow fever vaccine.

The sample holds many counts of this clonotype. This chain connects TRBV5-1 to TRBJ2-7; 7 positions agree with TRBD1. Germline V gene data show CDR1 as SGHRS and CDR2 as YFSETQ. This CDR3 is 15 amino acids long. Trimming cost V 4 bases and J 3 bases; bases outside gene matches: 10. CDR3 DNA: TGCGCCAGCAGCCTGAAACGGGACAGTCTCTACGAGCAGTACTTC. This codes for CASSLKRDSLYEQYF.

This clonotype has more than one count but fewer than ten. This chain uses TRBV12-3 or TRBV12-4 with TRBJ1-2, with D possibly TRBD1 on 5 matching bases. This CDR3 contains 13 residues. V lost 6 bases and J 4 bases, leaving 12 bases between the germline ends. CDR3 DNA sequence: TGTGCCAGCAGACCGGGACGAGGCTATGGCTACACCTTC. It encodes CASRPGRGYGYTF.

CDR3 coding DNA: TGTGCCAGCAGCTGGGACAGGGGGCTTAAAGATACGCAGTATTTT. The encoded protein is CASSWDRGLKDTQYF. This chain joins TRBV5-6 and TRBJ2-3, with 12 bases identical to TRBD1. Per the germline V gene, CDR1 is SGHDT and CDR2 is YYEEEE. With V trimmed by 3 bases and J by 5 bases, 4 bases remained unmatched. This CDR3 region has 15 residues. Full variable domain (remainder filled in from reference TRBV5-6 and TRBJ2-3): DAGVTQSPTHLIKTRGQQVTLRCSPKSGHDTVSWYQQALGQGPQFIFQYYEEEERQRGNFPDRFSGHQFPNYSSELNVNALLLGDSALYLCASSWDRGLKDTQYFGPGTRLTVL.

This clonotype appeared many times. This chain uses TRBV29-1 with TRBJ2-3; unclear D gene. In germline, CDR1 is SQVTM, CDR2 ANQGSEA. This CDR3 has 13 residues. Trimming shortened V by 4 bases and J by 7 bases, and 15 bases separated the two germline ends. This CDR3 reads CSVAVRAPHTQYF. The DNA of the CDR3 is TGCAGCGTTGCAGTCCGGGCCCCACATACGCAGTATTTT.

This clonotype was found a few times. The chain uses TRBV24-1 and TRBJ1-5; a weak D match, TRBD1 (5 bases). CDR3 length: 16 amino acids. Trimming took 3 bases from V and 9 from J, leaving 20 bases between them. Germline CDR1 reads KGHDR; CDR2 reads SFDVKD. The CDR3 loop is CATSDPLAVVGRPQHF. CDR3 coding DNA: TGTGCCACCAGTGATCCTCTCGCGGTCGTGGGGCGGCCCCAGCATTTT.

The gene calls are TRBV4-3 and TRBJ2-3; the match to TRBD1 covers 8 bases. The CDR3 totals 12 residues. Unmatched junction bases numbered 9, after V lost 11 bases and J lost 8 bases. Germline CDR1 reads LGHNA; CDR2 reads YSLEER. This chain's CDR3 is CAGRQGSLTQYF. The CDR3 DNA sequence: TGCGCCGGGAGACAGGGGTCCCTTACGCAGTATTTT.

Many counts were recorded for this clonotype. At one of its ends the junction is not consistent with the germline gene, which may arise from a read error. The V gene is TRBV5-1, the J gene TRBJ1-5, with 7 bases matching TRBD1. CDR1 SGHRS and CDR2 YFSETQ come from the germline V gene. The CDR3 sequence is 14 residues long. The CDR3 region has the DNA TGCGCCAGCAGTTTGGAGGGGGCTGAACAGCCCCAGCATTTT. Amino acid sequence: CASSLEGAEQPQHF.

This clonotype has a count of ten or more. Here the CDR3 reads CASSLNPGDTEAFF. The CDR3 nucleotides read TGTGCCAGCAGCTTAAACCCGGGGGACACTGAAGCTTTCTTT. The chain couples TRBV7-2 to TRBJ1-1; weak D call: TRBD1 (5 bases). Between the trimmed V and J ends, which lost 2 bases and 3 bases, there was a span of 10 bases. The CDR3 is 14 amino acids. Germline CDR1 is SGHTA and CDR2 is FQGNSA.

CDR3: CASSLGRGRNKQYV. In DNA, the CDR3 is TGTGCCAGCAGCTTAGGGCGGGGGCGAAACAAGCAGTACGTC. This sequence joins TRBV11-2 and TRBJ2-7; tentatively, D is TRBD2 (7 bases). Trimming removed 1 base at V and 8 bases at J, with 15 bases between. The CDR3 is made up of 14 amino acids. Germline V lookup: CDR1 SGHAT, CDR2 FQNNGV.

This clonotype was recorded at least ten times. The chain carries TRBV10-3 and TRBJ1-3; 10 nucleotides match TRBD1. CDR1 and CDR2 from the germline V gene are ENHRY and SYGVKD. The CDR3 loop spans 15 amino acids. V lost 6 bases and J lost 0; bases outside the gene matches: 2. The CDR3 nucleotides are TGTGCCATCAGCCGGGACAGGGGCTCTGGAAACACCATATATTTT. Translation gives CAISRDRGSGNTIYF.

This clonotype was counted at least ten times. The V gene is TRBV20-1, the J gene TRBJ2-7; no reliable D call. In germline, CDR1 is DFQATT, CDR2 SNEGSKA (reference sequence). V lost 5 bases, J lost 5 bases, and 16 bases lay in between. This CDR3 spans 13 amino acids. CDR3 sequence: CSAPQQWGHEQYF. The CDR3 nucleotides are TGCAGTGCTCCCCAACAGTGGGGTCACGAGCAGTACTTC.

This clonotype showed up just a few times. The CDR3: CASSLGGTEKLFF. CDR3 bases: TGTGCCAGCAGCTTGGGTGGGACTGAAAAACTGTTTTTT. The chain carries TRBV5-4 and TRBJ1-4, with a weak D call TRBD1 (5 bases). CDR1 and CDR2 from the germline V gene are SGHNT and YYREEE (reference sequence). The CDR3 extends over 13 amino acids. Trimming took off 0 bases at V and 7 bases at J, with 7 bases between the two ends.

There are many counts of this clonotype. The CDR3 loop reads CASSGAGVSRDTQYF. The CDR3 DNA follows: TGTGCCAGCAGTGGAGCGGGGGTCTCGAGGGATACGCAGTATTTT. V and J are TRBV7-2 and TRBJ2-3, with 8 nucleotides matching TRBD2. Germline V gene lookup returns CDR1 SGHTA and CDR2 FQGNSA. This CDR3 is built from 15 residues. The junction had 11 bases not matched to a gene; V was cut back by 6 bases and J by 6 bases.

This clonotype was observed many times. The chain uses TRBV2 and TRBJ2-2; D unclear. The germline V gene encodes CDR1 SNHLY and CDR2 FYNNEI. CDR3 size: 11 residues. Trimming took 5 bases from V and 6 from J, leaving 4 bases between them. In nucleotides, the CDR3 is TGTGCCAGCAGTATTGCCGGGGAGCTGTTTTTT. Residues: CASSIAGELFF.

This clonotype has only a few counts. The chain employs TRBV15 and TRBJ1-2; tentatively, D is TRBD1 (5 bases). The germline CDR1 and CDR2 sequences are LNHNV and YYDKDF (reference sequence). The CDR3 covers 17 residues. V was cut by 0 bases and J by 3 bases, with 17 bases left in between. This CDR3 is CATSRDVAGGIYYGYTF. The CDR3 DNA is TGTGCCACCAGCAGAGATGTAGCGGGGGGGATATACTATGGCTACACCTTC.

This clonotype appeared a few times. The chain employs TRBV6-5 and TRBJ2-3; no reliable D call. V was trimmed by 0 bases and J by 6 bases, leaving 10 bases between them. This CDR3 contains 14 residues. Germline V lookup: CDR1 MNHEY, CDR2 SVGAGI. CDR3 DNA: TGTGCCAGCAGTTACTCGTATAGGGCTGATACGCAGTATTTT. This gives the protein CASSYSYRADTQYF.

This clonotype was recorded a few times. The genes are TRBV3-1 and TRBJ1-1; tentatively, D is TRBD1 (5 bases). CDR3 length: 16 amino acids. Trimming removed 1 base from V and 6 bases from J, with 18 bases in between. Germline V gene data show CDR1 as LGHDT and CDR2 as YNNKEL (reference sequence). Here the CDR3 DNA reads TGTGCCAGCAGCCAAGGGGGGGGGTCGGTAATCGCTGAAGCTTTCTTT. It encodes CASSQGGGSVIAEAFF. The variable domain in full, with the rest retrieved from reference TRBV3-1 and TRBJ1-1, is DTAVSQTPKYLVTQMGNDKSIKCEQNLGHDTMYWYKQDSKKFLKIMFSYNNKELIINETVPNRFSPKSPDKAHLNLHINSLELGDSAVYFCASSQGGGSVIAEAFFGQGTRLTVV.

In this sample, this clonotype turned up a few times. The chain is built from TRBV28 and TRBJ1-1; no firm D call. Trimming shortened V by 2 bases and J by 8 bases, and 12 bases separated the two germline ends. The CDR3 runs to 13 residues. CDR1 and CDR2 (germline): MDHEN, SYDVKM. CDR3 DNA: TGTGCCAGCAGTTTAGGTCAGGTCGGGGAAGCTTTCTTT. Translation: CASSLGQVGEAFF.

The sample holds many counts of this clonotype. V gene TRBV6-5 combines with J gene TRBJ1-1; 8 positions agree with TRBD1. Trimming took 5 bases from V and 4 from J; bases not matched to a gene: 6. The CDR3 contains 14 residues. Germline CDR1 reads MNHEY; CDR2 reads SVGAGI. CDR3 sequence (DNA): TGTGCCAGCAGTACGGACAGGGCTGGCACTGAAGCTTTCTTT. It codes for CASSTDRAGTEAFF.

This chain uses TRBV6-2 or TRBV6-3 with TRBJ1-1; D gene uncertain. Germline V gene data show CDR1 as MNHEY and CDR2 as SVGEGT. Deletions cut 6 bases from V and 4 bases from J, with 15 bases between. CDR3 length: 14 amino acids. This CDR3 reads CASRSPGEGTEAFF. CDR3 sequence (DNA): TGTGCCAGCAGGAGTCCGGGAGAAGGCACTGAAGCTTTCTTT.

In this sample, this clonotype turned up many times. The rearrangement uses TRBV4-3 and TRBJ2-7; TRBD2 aligns across 7 bases. This CDR3 has 16 amino acids. Germline loops: CDR1 LGHNA, CDR2 YSLEER. With V trimmed by 0 bases and J by 0 bases, 5 bases remained unmatched. The CDR3 nucleotides read TGCGCCAGCAGCCAAGACCCCAGCGGGGTCTCCTACGAGCAGTACGTC. Amino acids: CASSQDPSGVSYEQYV.

This clonotype was observed a few times. The V and J genes are TRBV7-2 and TRBJ2-3; D not certain. Germline assignment: CDR1 SGHTA and CDR2 FQGNSA. V lost 4 bases, J lost 0 bases, and 8 bases lay in between. CDR3 size: 14 residues. The CDR3 region is CASSSALSTDTQYF. The CDR3, as DNA: TGTGCCAGCAGCTCGGCCTTGAGCACAGATACGCAGTATTTT. Full variable domain (missing parts from reference TRBV7-2 and TRBJ2-3): GAGVSQSPSNKVTEKGKDVELRCDPISGHTALYWYRQSLGQGLEFLIYFQGNSAPDKSGLPSDRFSAERTGGSVSTLTIQRTQQEDSAVYLCASSSALSTDTQYFGPGTRLTVL.

This clonotype occurred many times. J is TRBJ1-3 and V is TRBV7-9; D call uncertain. The CDR3 is 16 amino acids. Trimming left V 0 bases short and J 0 bases short, with 9 bases between. Germline V lookup: CDR1 SEHNR, CDR2 FQNEAQ (reference sequence). CDR3: CASSLAERGSGNTIYF. CDR3 bases: TGTGCCAGCAGCTTAGCCGAACGAGGCTCTGGAAACACCATATATTTT.

The chain employs TRBV6-2 or TRBV6-3 and TRBJ2-5; unclear D gene. This CDR3 region has 14 residues. The V gene lost 7 bases and the J gene lost 4 bases, with 16 bases spanning the gap. The germline CDR1 and CDR2 sequences are MNHEY and SVGEGT. The CDR3 sequence is CASTNTAKAETQYF. In DNA, the CDR3 is TGTGCCAGCACCAATACAGCAAAGGCAGAGACCCAGTACTTC.

In this sample, this clonotype turned up many times. The V and J genes are TRBV4-1 and TRBJ1-2; D is unclear. Germline V gene lookup returns CDR1 MGHRA and CDR2 YSYEKL. This CDR3 has 14 residues. The V and J ends lost 0 bases and 2 bases respectively, with 7 bases between them. In DNA form, the CDR3 reads TGCGCCAGCAGCCAAGATCTGAGGAACTATGGCTACACCTTC. Translation: CASSQDLRNYGYTF.

This clonotype was seen repeatedly, ten times or more. The chain joins TRBV7-9 to TRBJ1-3, with D tentatively TRBD1 (6 bases). The V and J ends lost 11 bases and 3 bases respectively, with 17 bases between them. The CDR3 runs to 14 residues. Germline V gene lookup returns CDR1 SEHNR and CDR2 FQNEAQ (reference sequence). CDR3 sequence: CAGITTGFGNTIYF. CDR3 in DNA: TGTGCCGGCATTACTACAGGGTTTGGAAACACCATATATTTT. The whole variable domain, remainder taken from reference TRBV7-9 and TRBJ1-3, is DTGVSQNPRHKITKRGQNVTFRCDPISEHNRLYWYRQTLGQGPEFLTYFQNEAQLEKSRLLSDRFSAERPKGSFSTLEIQRTEQGDSAMYLCAGITTGFGNTIYFGEGSWLTVV.